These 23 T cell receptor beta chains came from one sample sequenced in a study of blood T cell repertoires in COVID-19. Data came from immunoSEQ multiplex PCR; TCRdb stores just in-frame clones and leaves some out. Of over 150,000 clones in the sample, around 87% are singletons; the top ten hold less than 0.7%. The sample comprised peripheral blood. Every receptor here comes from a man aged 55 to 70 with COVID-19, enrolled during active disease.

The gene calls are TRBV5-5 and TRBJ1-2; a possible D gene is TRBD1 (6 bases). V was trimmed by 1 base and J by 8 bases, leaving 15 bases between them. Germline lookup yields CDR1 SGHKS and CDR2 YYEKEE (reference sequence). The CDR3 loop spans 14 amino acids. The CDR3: CASSLLSRDNGYTF. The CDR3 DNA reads TGTGCCAGCAGCTTGTTGTCACGGGACAACGGCTACACCTTC. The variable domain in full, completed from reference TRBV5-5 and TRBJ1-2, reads DAGVTQSPTHLIKTRGQQVTLRCSPISGHKSVSWYQQVLGQGPQFIFQYYEKEERGRGNFPDRFSARQFPNYSSELNVNALLLGDSALYLCASSLLSRDNGYTFGSGTRLTVV.

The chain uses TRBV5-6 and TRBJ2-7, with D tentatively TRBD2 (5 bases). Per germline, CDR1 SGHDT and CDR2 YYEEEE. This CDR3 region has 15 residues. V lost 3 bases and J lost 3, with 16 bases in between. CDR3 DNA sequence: TGTGCCAGCAGCTCCCGGCGGCCGGGGAGCTACGAGCAGTACTTC. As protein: CASSSRRPGSYEQYF.

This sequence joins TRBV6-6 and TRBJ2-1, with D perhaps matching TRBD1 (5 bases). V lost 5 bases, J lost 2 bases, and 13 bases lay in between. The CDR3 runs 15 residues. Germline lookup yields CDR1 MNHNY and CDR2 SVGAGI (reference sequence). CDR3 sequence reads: CASSSTRGTYNEQFF. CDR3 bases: TGTGCCAGCAGTAGCACAAGGGGAACCTACAATGAGCAGTTCTTC.

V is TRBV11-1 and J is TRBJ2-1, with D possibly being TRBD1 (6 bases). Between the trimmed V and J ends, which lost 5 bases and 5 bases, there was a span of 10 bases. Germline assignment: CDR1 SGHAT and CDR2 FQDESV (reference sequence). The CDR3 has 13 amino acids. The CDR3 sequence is CASSTTGHNEQFF. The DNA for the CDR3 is TGTGCCAGCAGCACGACAGGACACAATGAGCAGTTCTTC.

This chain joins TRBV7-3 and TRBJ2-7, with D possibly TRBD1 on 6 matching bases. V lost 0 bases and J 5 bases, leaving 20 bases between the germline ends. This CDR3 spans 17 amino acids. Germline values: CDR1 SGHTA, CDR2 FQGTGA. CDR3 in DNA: TGTGCCAGCAGCTTAACTCCTACAGGGCCCGGTTTTGACGAGCAGTACTTC. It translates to CASSLTPTGPGFDEQYF.

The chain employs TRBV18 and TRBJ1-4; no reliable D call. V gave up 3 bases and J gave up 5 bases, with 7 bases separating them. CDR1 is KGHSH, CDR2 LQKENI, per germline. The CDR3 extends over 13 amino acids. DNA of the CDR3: TGTGCCAGCTCACCGACGGAGAATGAAAAACTGTTTTTT. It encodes CASSPTENEKLFF.

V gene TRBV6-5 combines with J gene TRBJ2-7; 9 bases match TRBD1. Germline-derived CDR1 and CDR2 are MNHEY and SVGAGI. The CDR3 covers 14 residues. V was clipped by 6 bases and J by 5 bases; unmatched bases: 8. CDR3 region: CASRGTGNLNEQYF. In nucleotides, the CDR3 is TGTGCCAGCAGGGGGACAGGGAACCTGAACGAGCAGTACTTC.

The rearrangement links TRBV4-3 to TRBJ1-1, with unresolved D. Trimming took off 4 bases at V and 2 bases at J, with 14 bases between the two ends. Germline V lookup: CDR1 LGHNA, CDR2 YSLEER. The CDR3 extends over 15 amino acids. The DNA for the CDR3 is TGCGCCAGCAGCCGAGGTCCCCTTGTAAACACTGAAGCTTTCTTT. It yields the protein CASSRGPLVNTEAFF.

CDR3 bases: TGTGCCACCAGTGCCACTCCTGACAAGTCTGGGGCCAACGTCCTGACTTTC. Its translation is CATSATPDKSGANVLTF. The chain carries TRBV24-1 and TRBJ2-6; D unclear. CDR3 size: 17 residues. V shed 5 bases and J shed 1 base, with 14 bases lying between them. CDR1 is KGHDR, CDR2 SFDVKD, per germline.

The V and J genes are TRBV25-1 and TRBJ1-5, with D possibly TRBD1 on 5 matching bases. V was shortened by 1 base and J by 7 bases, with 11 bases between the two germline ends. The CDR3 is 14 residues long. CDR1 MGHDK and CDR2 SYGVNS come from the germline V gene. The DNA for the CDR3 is TGTGCCAGCAGTGAATCCAGGGTGTTGCAGCCCCAGCATTTT. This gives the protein CASSESRVLQPQHF.

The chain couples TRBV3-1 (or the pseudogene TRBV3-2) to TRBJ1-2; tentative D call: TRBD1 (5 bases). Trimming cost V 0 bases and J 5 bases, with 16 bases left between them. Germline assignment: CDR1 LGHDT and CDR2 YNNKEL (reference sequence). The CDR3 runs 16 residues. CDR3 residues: CASSQDPGWEPYGYTF. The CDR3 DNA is TGTGCCAGCAGCCAAGACCCAGGGTGGGAACCATATGGCTACACCTTC.

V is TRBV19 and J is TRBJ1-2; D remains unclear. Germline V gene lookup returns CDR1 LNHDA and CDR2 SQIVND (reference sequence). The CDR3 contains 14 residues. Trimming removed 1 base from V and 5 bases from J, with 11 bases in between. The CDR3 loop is CASSIGGELYGYTF. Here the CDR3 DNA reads TGTGCCAGTAGTATAGGGGGAGAGTTGTATGGCTACACCTTC.

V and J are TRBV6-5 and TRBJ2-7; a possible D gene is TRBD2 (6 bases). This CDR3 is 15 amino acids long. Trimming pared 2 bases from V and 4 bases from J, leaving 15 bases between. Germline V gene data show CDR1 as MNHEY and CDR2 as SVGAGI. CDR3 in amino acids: CASSYERREIYEQYF. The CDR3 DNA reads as TGTGCCAGCAGTTACGAACGGCGGGAAATTTACGAGCAGTACTTC.

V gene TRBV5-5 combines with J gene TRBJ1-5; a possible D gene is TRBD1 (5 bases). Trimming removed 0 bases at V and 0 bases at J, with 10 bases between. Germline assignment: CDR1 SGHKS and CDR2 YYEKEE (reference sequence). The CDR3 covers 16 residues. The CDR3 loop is CASSLGQGYSNQPQHF. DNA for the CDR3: TGTGCCAGCAGCTTGGGGCAGGGTTATAGCAATCAGCCCCAGCATTTT.

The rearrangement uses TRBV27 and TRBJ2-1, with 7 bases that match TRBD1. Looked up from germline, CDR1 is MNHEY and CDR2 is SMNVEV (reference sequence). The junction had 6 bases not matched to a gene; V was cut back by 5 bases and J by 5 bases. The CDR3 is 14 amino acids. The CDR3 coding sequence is TGTGCCAGCAGTCCTCAGACAGGGAACAATGAGCAGTTCTTC. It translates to CASSPQTGNNEQFF.

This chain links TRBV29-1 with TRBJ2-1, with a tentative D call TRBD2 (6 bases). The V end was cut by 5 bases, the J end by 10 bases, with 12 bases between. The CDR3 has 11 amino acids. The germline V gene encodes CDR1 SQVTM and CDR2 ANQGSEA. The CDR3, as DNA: TGCAGCGTTACCGGGACTTGGGAGCAGTTCTTC. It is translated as CSVTGTWEQFF.

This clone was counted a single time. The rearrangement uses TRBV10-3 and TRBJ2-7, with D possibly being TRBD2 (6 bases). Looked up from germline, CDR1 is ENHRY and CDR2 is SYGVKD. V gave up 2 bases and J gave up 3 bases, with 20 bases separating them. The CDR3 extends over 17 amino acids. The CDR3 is CAISEVDAGRKFYEQYF. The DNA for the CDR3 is TGTGCCATCAGTGAGGTGGATGCGGGACGGAAGTTCTACGAGCAGTACTTC.

Here the CDR3 reads CASRGLVQETQYF. CDR3 coding DNA: TGTGCCAGCAGAGGACTAGTACAAGAGACCCAGTACTTC. The J gene is TRBJ2-5, the V gene TRBV6-5, with TRBD2 matching over 7 bases. The CDR3 has 13 amino acids. Per the germline V gene, CDR1 is MNHEY and CDR2 is SVGAGI. The V gene end was trimmed by 6 bases and the J gene end by 2 bases; junction bases not matched to a gene: 3.

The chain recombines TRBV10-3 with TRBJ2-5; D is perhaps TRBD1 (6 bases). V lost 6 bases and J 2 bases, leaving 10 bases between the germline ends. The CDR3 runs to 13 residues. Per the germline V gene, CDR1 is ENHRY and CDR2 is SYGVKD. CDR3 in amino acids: CAISHRDQETQYF. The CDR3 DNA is TGTGCCATCAGCCACAGGGATCAAGAGACCCAGTACTTC.

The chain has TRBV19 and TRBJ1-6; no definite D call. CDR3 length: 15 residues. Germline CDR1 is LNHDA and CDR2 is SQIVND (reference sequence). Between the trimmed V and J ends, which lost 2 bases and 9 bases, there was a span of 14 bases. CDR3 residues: CASSISDGTSSPLHF. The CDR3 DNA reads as TGTGCCAGTAGTATAAGTGATGGCACCAGTTCACCCCTCCACTTT.

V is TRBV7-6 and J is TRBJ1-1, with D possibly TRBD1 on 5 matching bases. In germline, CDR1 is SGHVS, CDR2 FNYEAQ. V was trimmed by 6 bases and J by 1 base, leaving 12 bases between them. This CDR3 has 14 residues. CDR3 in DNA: TGTGCCAGCAGACGGAATACAGGGAACACTGAAGCTTTCTTT. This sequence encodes CASRRNTGNTEAFF.

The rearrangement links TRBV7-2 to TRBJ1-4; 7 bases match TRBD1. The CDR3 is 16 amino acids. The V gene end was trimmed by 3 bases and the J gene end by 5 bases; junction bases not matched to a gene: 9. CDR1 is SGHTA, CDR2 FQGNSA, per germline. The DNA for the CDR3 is TGTGCCAGCAGCTTTGTTTCAGGGGGATCAAATGAAAAACTGTTTTTT. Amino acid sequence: CASSFVSGGSNEKLFF.

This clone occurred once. The chain's CDR3 is CASSFETGGAYGYTF. The CDR3 DNA is TGTGCCAGCAGCTTCGAAACAGGGGGCGCTTATGGCTACACCTTC. This chain connects TRBV7-9 to TRBJ1-2; 9 nucleotides line up with TRBD1. The junction had 7 bases not matched to a gene; V was cut back by 3 bases and J by 5 bases. The germline gives CDR1 SEHNR, CDR2 FQNEAQ (reference sequence). There are 15 residues in the CDR3.